The 23 T cell receptor beta chains reported below all come from one sample, sequenced in a study of regulatory T cells in long-lasting Graves disease (TCRdb year 2021). The time point label, as the study defines it: persistent/refractory GD, antithyroid drugs over 5 years with positive TRAb. RNA was extracted from PBMCs in TRIzol for both TCR sequencing and RNA sequencing. Library preparation employed multiplex PCR. Sequencing used an Illumina HiSeq 4000. TCR beta libraries were built with iRepertoire HTBI primers and Arm-PCR amplification of CDR3 regions. The raw public reads went through TCRdb reprocessing: fastp at Q25, MiXCR clone calling, in-frame beta chains kept. Rows with a matching CDR3 protein are joined into one entry that keeps the most common DNA and genes. In this sample the table shows 400,000 to 500,000 distinct CDR3 sequences, around 20% of which occur a single time. Roughly an eighth of the sample is in the top ten clones.

The sample here was peripheral blood mononuclear cells (PBMCs), taken when the disease was refractory, from a patient treated with antithyroid drugs. These receptors originate from a female donor with Graves disease.

The V call is TRBV20-1, the J call TRBJ1-1; possible D gene TRBD1, 6 bases. The ends were cut back, 0 bases at V and 6 bases at J, with 14 bases in the middle. Per germline, CDR1 DFQATT and CDR2 SNEGSKA (reference sequence). The CDR3 covers 14 residues. The CDR3 here is CSAREPRGWAEAFF. CDR3 sequence (DNA): TGCAGTGCTAGAGAACCCAGGGGATGGGCTGAAGCTTTCTTT.

The chain is built from TRBV2 and TRBJ2-3; 10 nucleotides match TRBD2. Germline V gene data show CDR1 as SNHLY and CDR2 as FYNNEI. V was pared by 5 bases and J by 6 bases, with 8 bases of the junction left unmatched. The CDR3 is 15 residues long. DNA for the CDR3: TGTGCCAGCAGTAAGACTAGCGGGTATCTTGATACGCAGTATTTT. Protein product: CASSKTSGYLDTQYF.

This chain links TRBV20-1 with TRBJ2-7, with 10 bases fitting TRBD1. Trimming at V came to 1 base and at J to 2 bases, leaving 14 bases not matched to a gene. The CDR3 covers 18 residues. CDR1 is DFQATT and CDR2 is SNEGSKA in the germline V gene (reference sequence). The chain's CDR3 is CSARGDRGRTSRTYEQYF. For the CDR3, the DNA is TGCAGTGCTAGAGGGGACAGGGGCAGGACTAGCAGAACCTACGAGCAGTACTTC.

This chain connects TRBV11-2 to TRBJ2-1; possibly TRBD2 for D (6 bases). Trimming cost V 2 bases and J 9 bases, with 11 bases left between them. This CDR3 spans 13 amino acids. Germline-derived CDR1 and CDR2 are SGHAT and FQNNGV. CDR3 residues: CASSLFRESEQFF. The CDR3 nucleotides are TGTGCCAGCAGCTTATTTCGGGAGAGTGAGCAGTTCTTC. The variable domain in full, with the rest retrieved from reference TRBV11-2 and TRBJ2-1, is EAGVAQSPRYKIIEKRQSVAFWCNPISGHATLYWYQQILGQGPKLLIQFQNNGVVDDSQLPKDRFSAERLKGVDSTLKIQPAKLEDSAVYLCASSLFRESEQFFGPGTRLTVL.

The chain carries TRBV20-1 and TRBJ2-1, with 9 bases fitting TRBD2. V gave up 6 bases and J gave up 2 bases; unmatched junction bases: 11. The CDR3 has 16 amino acids. The germline V gene has CDR1 DFQATT and CDR2 SNEGSKA (reference sequence). CDR3 nucleotide sequence: TGCAGTGCCCCGTTCAACGGCGGGAGGGCCTACAATGAGCAGTTCTTC. Encoded protein: CSAPFNGGRAYNEQFF.

The table lists this clonotype with many counts. The gene calls are TRBV11-2 and TRBJ1-3; no clear D. CDR1 SGHAT and CDR2 FQNNGV come from the germline V gene. V was cut by 3 bases and J by 0 bases, with 6 bases left in between. The CDR3 covers 14 residues. Here the CDR3 reads CASSFINSGNTIYF. DNA of the CDR3: TGTGCCAGCAGCTTTATTAACTCTGGAAACACCATATATTTT.

This clonotype was observed a handful of times. The chain joins TRBV20-1 to TRBJ2-1; weak D call: TRBD2 (6 bases). V lost 5 bases and J 0 bases, leaving 11 bases between the germline ends. The length of the CDR3 is 14 residues. The germline gives CDR1 DFQATT, CDR2 SNEGSKA (reference sequence). The CDR3 DNA follows: TGCAGTGCTTTAGCGGCTAGCTCCTACAATGAGCAGTTCTTC. Amino acid sequence: CSALAASSYNEQFF.

There are a few counts of this clonotype. This sequence joins TRBV5-1 and TRBJ2-6; D uncertain. The CDR3 consists of 18 residues. Germline V lookup: CDR1 SGHRS, CDR2 YFSETQ. Trimming took off 0 bases at V and 0 bases at J, with 13 bases between the two ends. CDR3 region: CASSLEAVRSSGANVLTF. The CDR3 nucleotides are TGCGCCAGCAGCTTGGAGGCGGTGCGGAGCTCTGGGGCCAACGTCCTGACTTTC.

This chain joins TRBV20-1 and TRBJ2-1; 7 nucleotides match TRBD2. The CDR3 loop spans 15 amino acids. In germline, CDR1 is DFQATT, CDR2 SNEGSKA (reference sequence). Germline trimming cut 4 bases from V and 8 bases from J; bases unmatched to any gene: 14. The DNA of the CDR3 is TGCAGTGCTATACCGGGGAGGGCCAGGTGGTATGAGCAGTTCTTC. It is translated as CSAIPGRARWYEQFF.

The chain couples TRBV6-1 to TRBJ2-2, with TRBD2 matching over 8 bases. J gave up 3 bases and V 7 bases, and 7 bases lay outside the gene matches. Germline CDR1 and CDR2: MNHNS and SASEGT. CDR3 length equals 15 residues. CDR3 sequence reads: CASKKREFDTGELFF. The CDR3, as DNA: TGTGCCAGCAAAAAGCGGGAGTTCGACACCGGGGAGCTGTTTTTT.

This clonotype was seen repeatedly, ten times or more. V is TRBV28 and J is TRBJ2-7; the D gene could be TRBD1 or TRBD2 (5 bases each). Germline loops: CDR1 MDHEN, CDR2 SYDVKM. The CDR3 has 14 residues. V was clipped by 8 bases and J by 0 bases, with 14 bases between them. CDR3 sequence reads: CASLRAGSSYEQYF. Here the CDR3 DNA reads TGTGCCAGCCTTAGGGCAGGGAGCTCCTACGAGCAGTACTTC.

The rearrangement uses TRBV27 and TRBJ1-1; D perhaps matches TRBD1 (6 bases). This CDR3 region has 15 residues. Trimming took off 1 base at V and 4 bases at J, with 13 bases between the two ends. The germline gives CDR1 MNHEY, CDR2 SMNVEV (reference sequence). The CDR3 spells CASSLLTTGFTEAFF. The DNA of the CDR3 is TGTGCCAGCAGTTTATTAACAACAGGGTTCACTGAAGCTTTCTTT.

At least ten counts were recorded for this clonotype. The genes are TRBV28 and TRBJ2-7; 12 nucleotides match TRBD2. The J segment lost 2 bases and the V segment lost 4 bases, leaving 6 bases of the junction unmatched. This CDR3 is built from 16 residues. CDR1 and CDR2 from the germline V gene are MDHEN and SYDVKM. The CDR3 bases are TGTGCCAGCAGTTCCGGGACTAGCGGGCGTCCCTACGAGCAGTACTTC. Protein: CASSSGTSGRPYEQYF. The full variable domain, its missing parts supplied by reference TRBV28 and TRBJ2-7, is DVKVTQSSRYLVKRTGEKVFLECVQDMDHENMFWYRQDPGLGLRLIYFSYDVKMKEKGDIPEGYSVSREKKERFSLILESASTNQTSMYLCASSSGTSGRPYEQYFGPGTRLTVT.

This CDR3 is CSGRTGDTGELFF. DNA of the CDR3: TGCAGCGGGAGGACAGGGGACACCGGGGAGCTGTTTTTT. The chain employs TRBV29-1 and TRBJ2-2; 9 bases match TRBD1. The germline gives CDR1 SQVTM, CDR2 ANQGSEA. V shed 7 bases, J shed 3 bases, and the junction held 3 bases outside the gene matches. The CDR3 has 13 residues.

This clonotype was seen ten or more times. The chain couples TRBV2 to TRBJ1-1; unclear D gene. V was trimmed by 8 bases and J by 3 bases, leaving 16 bases between them. The CDR3 runs 14 residues. The germline CDR1 and CDR2 sequences are SNHLY and FYNNEI. This chain's CDR3 is CASRLRQVDTEAFF. The CDR3 DNA reads TGTGCCAGCCGACTCAGGCAGGTTGACACTGAAGCTTTCTTT.

The chain combines TRBV5-1 with TRBJ2-5; 9 bases match TRBD2. Looked up from germline, CDR1 is SGHRS and CDR2 is YFSETQ. The CDR3 extends over 17 amino acids. V gave up 4 bases and J gave up 4 bases; unmatched junction bases: 14. CDR3 in DNA: TGCGCCAGCAGCCTGAGGGTTGAGCGGGAGGTTGGAGAGACCCAGTACTTC. This encodes CASSLRVEREVGETQYF.

The chain uses TRBV5-1 and TRBJ2-7, with a tentative D call TRBD1 (8 bases). Between the trimmed V and J ends, which lost 4 bases and 3 bases, there was a span of 14 bases. The length of the CDR3 is 14 residues. Germline CDR1 and CDR2: SGHRS and YFSETQ. CDR3 nucleotides: TGCGCCAGCAGCGTACAGGGGGAGGGCTACGAGCAGTACTTC. It is translated as CASSVQGEGYEQYF.

There are many counts of this clonotype. The V gene is TRBV12-3 or TRBV12-4, the J gene TRBJ1-5; D remains unclear. The CDR3 covers 16 residues. V lost 5 bases and J lost 4, with 18 bases in between. The CDR3 here is CASSPIGPIGNQPQHF. CDR3 DNA sequence: TGTGCCAGCAGTCCAATAGGACCTATCGGGAATCAGCCCCAGCATTTT.

This sequence joins TRBV28 and TRBJ2-1; 12 bases align to TRBD2. The CDR3 runs to 15 residues. Germline V gene sequence: CDR1 MDHEN, CDR2 SYDVKM. The ends lost 8 bases at V and 5 bases at J; junction bases unmatched: 7. CDR3 DNA: TGTGCCAGCCACTGGGGACTAGCGGGCCACAATGAGCAGTTCTTC. It encodes CASHWGLAGHNEQFF.

The V call is TRBV28, the J call TRBJ2-1; D uncertain. The germline gives CDR1 MDHEN, CDR2 SYDVKM. The CDR3 is 15 amino acids. V dropped 3 bases and J dropped 4 bases, with 13 bases sitting between them. The CDR3 sequence is CASSLEQKMYNEQFF. The CDR3 region has the DNA TGTGCCAGCAGTTTGGAGCAGAAAATGTACAATGAGCAGTTCTTC.

Many counts were recorded for this clonotype. CDR3: CASRPRTGVLTEAFF. The CDR3 DNA follows: TGTGCCAGCCGTCCAAGGACAGGGGTGCTAACTGAAGCTTTCTTT. The chain is built from TRBV2 and TRBJ1-1; 9 bases line up with TRBD1. The CDR3 runs to 15 residues. V lost 8 bases to trimming and J lost 5 bases; unmatched junction nucleotides: 12. CDR1 is SNHLY and CDR2 is FYNNEI in the germline V gene.

About this clonotype: A much larger clone sits a single nucleotide away, making a read error possible. The J gene is TRBJ1-4, the V gene TRBV5-6; 7 bases line up with TRBD1. CDR3 length: 14 amino acids. The V segment lost 3 bases and the J segment 5 bases; nucleotides outside the gene matches: 4. Germline CDR1 is SGHDT and CDR2 is YYEEEE. The CDR3 DNA reads as TGTGCCAGCAGCTCGGGACAGTCGAATGAAAAACTGTTTTTT. As protein: CASSSGQSNEKLFF.

The gene calls are TRBV18 and TRBJ1-1; no reliable D call. Germline CDR1 KGHSH, CDR2 LQKENI. The CDR3 extends over 14 amino acids. Between the trimmed V and J ends, which lost 3 bases and 4 bases, there was a span of 12 bases. CDR3 nucleotide sequence: TGTGCCAGCTCACCCTCCCAGTTTTTCACTGAAGCTTTCTTT. This translates into CASSPSQFFTEAFF.